This TCR beta chain comes out of a study of T cells in Graves' hyperthyroidism and ophthalmopathy. Pregnant or lactating patients were excluded, as were those with uncontrolled infection or other autoimmune disease. Germline lookup yields CDR1 PRHDT and CDR2 FYEKMQ (reference sequence). The CDR3 spans 15 residues. With V trimmed by 3 bases and J by 7 bases, 8 bases remained unmatched. This clonotype was counted at least ten times. The investigators amplified TCR beta CDR3 regions from RNA transcripts. The study used the HTBI primer set for a first-round RT-PCR of the TCR CDR3. Using its own MiXCR run on the multiplex PCR reads, TCRdb lists one record per CDR3 protein. The table shows over 350,000 distinct CDR3 sequences, with around 18% occurring only once.

The chain couples TRBV13 to TRBJ2-1, with 8 positions matching TRBD1. This receptor was identified in a man younger than 30 with Graves' ophthalmopathy. The material sequenced was blood. CDR3 DNA sequence: TGTGCCAGCAGCTTGGGACAGGTAAAGGTAAATGAGCAGTTCTTC. Translating gives CASSLGQVKVNEQFF.